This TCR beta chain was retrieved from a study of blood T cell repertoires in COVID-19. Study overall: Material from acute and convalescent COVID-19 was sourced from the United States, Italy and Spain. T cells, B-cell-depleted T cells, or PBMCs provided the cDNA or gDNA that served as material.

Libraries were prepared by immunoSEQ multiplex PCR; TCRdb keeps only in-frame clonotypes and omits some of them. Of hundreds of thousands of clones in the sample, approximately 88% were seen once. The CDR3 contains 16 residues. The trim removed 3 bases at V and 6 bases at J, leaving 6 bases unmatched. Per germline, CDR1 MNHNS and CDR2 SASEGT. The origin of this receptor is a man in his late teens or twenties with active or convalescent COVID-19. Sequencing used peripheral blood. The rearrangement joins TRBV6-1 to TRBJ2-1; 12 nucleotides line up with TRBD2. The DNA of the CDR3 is TGTGCCAGCAGTGATTCTAGCGGGGGGGCTTTCAATGAGCAGTTCTTC. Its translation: CASSDSSGGAFNEQFF.